Many counts were recorded for the clone carrying this TCR beta chain. The target antigen is unknown. The data were taken from a study of T cells in Graves' hyperthyroidism and ophthalmopathy. General study results and limits: Peripheral blood also featured most of the thyroid clonotypes expanded above 0.001.

Amplified TCR beta CDR3 regions derived from RNA transcripts. In the first-round RT-PCR of the TCR CDR3, the HTBI primer set was used. TCRdb reanalysed the multiplex PCR reads using MiXCR and keeps one entry per CDR3 protein. The table lists 250,000 to 300,000 distinct CDR3 sequences, approximately 14% of them singletons. These patients, aged 18 to 65, had recently diagnosed hyperthyroidism lasting under 2 months. Germline trimming cut 3 bases from V and 1 base from J; bases unmatched to any gene: 13. The CDR3 consists of 18 residues. The origin of this receptor is a woman aged 40 to 49 with Graves' hyperthyroidism. The gene calls are TRBV12-3 or TRBV12-4 and TRBJ2-7; 9 bases map to TRBD1. What was sequenced was blood. The CDR3 sequence: CASSLGFGLGQGSYEQYF. The CDR3 DNA is TGTGCCAGCAGTTTGGGGTTTGGACTGGGACAGGGTTCCTACGAGCAGTACTTC.